This TCR beta chain originates from a study of T cells in Graves' hyperthyroidism and ophthalmopathy. Study information: The initial diagnosis was the point when peripheral blood was collected, ahead of any treatment. General study results and limits: Blood shared most expanded thyroid clonotypes above 0.001.

Details on this clonotype: The antigen remains unidentified.

Unmatched junction bases numbered 5, after V lost 3 bases and J lost 1 base. The germline V gene encodes CDR1 MNHGY and CDR2 SVAAGI. The CDR3 has 16 amino acids. Graves' hyperthyroidism is called stable when ophthalmopathy does not progress within 18 months. Amplified regions were TCR beta CDR3 sequences from RNA transcripts. Initially, a first-round RT-PCR of the TCR CDR3 employed the HTBI primer set. TCRdb passed the multiplex PCR reads through MiXCR, listing each CDR3 protein once. The table has fewer than 900,000 distinct CDR3 sequences, approximately 16% seen once; the top ten hold roughly 8%. This TCR was sampled from a man younger than 35 with Graves' hyperthyroidism. Sequencing was carried out using blood. This chain uses TRBV6-9 with TRBJ2-5; 10 bases are a match to TRBD1. The CDR3 spells CASSYWTGGSQETQYF. The CDR3 DNA reads TGTGCCAGCAGTTACTGGACAGGGGGTAGCCAAGAGACCCAGTACTTC.